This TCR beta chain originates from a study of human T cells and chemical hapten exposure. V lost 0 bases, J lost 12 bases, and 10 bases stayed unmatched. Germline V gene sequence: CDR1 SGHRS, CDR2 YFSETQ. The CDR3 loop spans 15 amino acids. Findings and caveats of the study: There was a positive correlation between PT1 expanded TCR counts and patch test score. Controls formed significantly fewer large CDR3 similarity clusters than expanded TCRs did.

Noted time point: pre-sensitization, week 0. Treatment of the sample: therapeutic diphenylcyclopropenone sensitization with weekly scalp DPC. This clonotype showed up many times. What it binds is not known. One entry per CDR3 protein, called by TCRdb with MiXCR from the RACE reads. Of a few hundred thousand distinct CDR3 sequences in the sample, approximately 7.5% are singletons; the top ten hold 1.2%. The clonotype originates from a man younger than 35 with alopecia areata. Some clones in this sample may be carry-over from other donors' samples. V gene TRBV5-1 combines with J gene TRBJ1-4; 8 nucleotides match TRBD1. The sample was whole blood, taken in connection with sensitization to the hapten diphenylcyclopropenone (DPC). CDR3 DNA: TGCGCCAGCAGCTTGGGTCCAGGGGGCCTGATAGAACTGTTTTTT. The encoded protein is CASSLGPGGLIELFF.